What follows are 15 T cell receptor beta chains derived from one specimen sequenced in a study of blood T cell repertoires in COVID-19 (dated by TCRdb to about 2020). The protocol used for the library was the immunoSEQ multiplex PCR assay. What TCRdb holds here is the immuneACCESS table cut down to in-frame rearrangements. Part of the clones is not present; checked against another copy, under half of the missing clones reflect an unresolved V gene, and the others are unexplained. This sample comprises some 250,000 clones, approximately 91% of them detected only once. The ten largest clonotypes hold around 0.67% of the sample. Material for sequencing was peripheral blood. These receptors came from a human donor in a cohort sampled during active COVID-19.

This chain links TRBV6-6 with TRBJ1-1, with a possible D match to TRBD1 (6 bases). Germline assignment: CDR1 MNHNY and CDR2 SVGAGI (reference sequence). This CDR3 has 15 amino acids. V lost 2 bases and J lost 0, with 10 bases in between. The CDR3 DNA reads TGTGCCAGCAGTTACGACAGGCGATTGAACACTGAAGCTTTCTTT. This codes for CASSYDRRLNTEAFF.

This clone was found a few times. Here the CDR3 reads CAIRGGALETQYF. The CDR3 DNA is TGTGCCATCAGGGGCGGGGCTTTGGAGACCCAGTACTTC. The rearrangement links TRBV10-3 to TRBJ2-5; D might be TRBD2 (6 bases). Trimming took 6 bases from V and 5 from J, leaving 13 bases between them. CDR3 length: 13 amino acids. The V gene's germline CDR1 is ENHRY and CDR2 SYGVKD.

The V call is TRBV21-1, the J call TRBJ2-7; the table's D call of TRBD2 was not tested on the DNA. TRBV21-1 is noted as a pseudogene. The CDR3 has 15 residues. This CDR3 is CASSDCRDSRYEQYF. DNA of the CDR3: TGTGCCAGCAGCGACTGCCGGGACTCCCGATACGAGCAGTACTTC.

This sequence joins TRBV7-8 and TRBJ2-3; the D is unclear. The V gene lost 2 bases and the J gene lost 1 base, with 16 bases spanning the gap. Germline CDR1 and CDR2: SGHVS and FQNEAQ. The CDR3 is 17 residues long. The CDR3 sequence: CASSLRLRERGTDTQYF. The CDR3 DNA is TGTGCCAGCAGCTTAAGACTGCGAGAGCGTGGCACAGATACGCAGTATTTT. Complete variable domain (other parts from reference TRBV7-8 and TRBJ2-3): GAGVSQSPRYKVAKRGQDVALRCDPISGHVSLFWYQQALGQGPEFLTYFQNEAQLDKSGLPSDRFFAERPEGSVSTLKIQRTQQEDSAVYLCASSLRLRERGTDTQYFGPGTRLTVL.

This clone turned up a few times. CDR3 in amino acids: CASSRTGANEKLFF. CDR3 coding DNA: TGTGCCAGCAGCCGGACAGGGGCTAATGAAAAACTGTTTTTT. The chain carries TRBV3-1 (or the pseudogene TRBV3-2) and TRBJ1-4, with 9 bases identical to TRBD1. The ends lost 4 bases at V and 3 bases at J; junction bases unmatched: 0. This CDR3 spans 14 amino acids. Per germline, CDR1 LGHDT and CDR2 YNNKEL (reference sequence).

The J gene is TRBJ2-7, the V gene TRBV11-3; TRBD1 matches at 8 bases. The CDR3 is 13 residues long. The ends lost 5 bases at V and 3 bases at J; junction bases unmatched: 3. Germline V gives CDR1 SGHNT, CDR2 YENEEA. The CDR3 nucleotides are TGTGCCAGCAGCCCGGGACAGGACTACGAGCAGTACTTC. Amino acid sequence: CASSPGQDYEQYF.

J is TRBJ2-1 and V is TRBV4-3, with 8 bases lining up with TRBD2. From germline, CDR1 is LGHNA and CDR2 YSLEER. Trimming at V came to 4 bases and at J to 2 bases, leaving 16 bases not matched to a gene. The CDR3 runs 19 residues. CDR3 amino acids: CASSRLDPTSADTYNEQFF. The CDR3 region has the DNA TGCGCCAGCAGCCGGCTTGACCCGACTAGCGCGGATACCTACAATGAGCAGTTCTTC.

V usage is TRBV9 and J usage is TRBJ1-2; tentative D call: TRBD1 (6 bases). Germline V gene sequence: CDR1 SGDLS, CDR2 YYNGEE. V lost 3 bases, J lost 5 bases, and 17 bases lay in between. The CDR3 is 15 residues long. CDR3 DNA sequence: TGTGCCAGCAGCGCATATCCACAGGGTCCTTATGGCTACACCTTC. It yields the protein CASSAYPQGPYGYTF.

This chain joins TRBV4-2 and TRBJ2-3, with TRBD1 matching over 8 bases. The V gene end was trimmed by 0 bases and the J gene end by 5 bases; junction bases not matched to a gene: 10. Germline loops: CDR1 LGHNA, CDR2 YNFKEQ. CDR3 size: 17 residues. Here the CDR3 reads CASSQDRDRTAGDTQYF. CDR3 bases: TGTGCCAGCAGCCAAGACCGGGACAGGACGGCGGGAGATACGCAGTATTTT.

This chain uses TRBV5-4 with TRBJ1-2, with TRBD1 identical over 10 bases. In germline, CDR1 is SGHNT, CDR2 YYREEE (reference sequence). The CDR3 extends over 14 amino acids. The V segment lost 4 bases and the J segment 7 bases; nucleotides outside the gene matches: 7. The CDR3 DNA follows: TGTGCCAGCAGCGAGGGACAGGGGCTCTTTGGCTACACCTTC. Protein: CASSEGQGLFGYTF.

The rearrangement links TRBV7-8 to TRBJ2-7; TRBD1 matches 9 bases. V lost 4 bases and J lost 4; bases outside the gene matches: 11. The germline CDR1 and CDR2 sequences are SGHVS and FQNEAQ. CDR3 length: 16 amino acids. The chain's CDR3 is CASSYSMTGGLYEQYF. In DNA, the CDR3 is TGTGCCAGCAGCTATTCTATGACAGGGGGTTTATACGAGCAGTACTTC.

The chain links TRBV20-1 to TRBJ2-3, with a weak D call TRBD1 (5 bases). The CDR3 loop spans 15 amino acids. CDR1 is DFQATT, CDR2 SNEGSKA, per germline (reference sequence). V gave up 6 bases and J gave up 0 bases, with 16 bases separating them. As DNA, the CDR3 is TGCAGTGCCAGTCCCCTTGACAGTAGCACAGATACGCAGTATTTT. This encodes CSASPLDSSTDTQYF.

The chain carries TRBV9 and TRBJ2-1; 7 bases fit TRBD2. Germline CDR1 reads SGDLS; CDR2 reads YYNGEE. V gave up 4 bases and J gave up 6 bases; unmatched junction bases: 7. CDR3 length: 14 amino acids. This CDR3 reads CASSWDYAPNEQFF. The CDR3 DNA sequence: TGTGCCAGCAGCTGGGACTACGCCCCCAATGAGCAGTTCTTC.

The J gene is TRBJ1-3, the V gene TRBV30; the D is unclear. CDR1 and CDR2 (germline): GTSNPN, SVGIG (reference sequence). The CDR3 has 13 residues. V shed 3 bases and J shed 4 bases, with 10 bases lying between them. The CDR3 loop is CAWSLFQGNTIYF. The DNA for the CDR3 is TGTGCCTGGAGCTTGTTTCAGGGAAACACCATATATTTT.

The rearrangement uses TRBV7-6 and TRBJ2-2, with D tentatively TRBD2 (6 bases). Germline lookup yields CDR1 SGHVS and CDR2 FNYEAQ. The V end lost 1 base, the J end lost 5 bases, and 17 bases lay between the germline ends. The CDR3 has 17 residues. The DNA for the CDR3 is TGTGCCAGCAGCTTAGAATCTCTAGCGCAAGGGACCGGGGAGCTGTTTTTT. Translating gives CASSLESLAQGTGELFF.